The 20 T cell receptor beta chains given below trace back to one sample, sequenced in a study of breast tumors, draining lymph nodes, adjacent tissues. TCRdb independently ran MiXCR on the multiplex PCR reads; one entry per CDR3 protein. The sample has about 230,000 distinct CDR3 sequences; approximately 31% are singletons. Breast cancer patients provided tissue from their axillary draining lymph nodes. Sample: axillary lymph node tissue. Receptor source: a female donor with breast cancer. Some clones in this sample may be carry-over from other donors' samples.

This clonotype was observed at least ten times. CDR3 protein: CASPLPTDTQYF. In DNA form, the CDR3 reads TGTGCCAGCCCCCTACCCACAGATACGCAGTATTTT. The gene calls are TRBV7-9 and TRBJ2-3; D gene uncertain. Between the trimmed V and J ends, which lost 8 bases and 2 bases, there was a span of 8 bases. CDR3 length: 12 residues. Looked up from germline, CDR1 is SEHNR and CDR2 is FQNEAQ (reference sequence).

V is TRBV11-1 and J is TRBJ1-2; possible D gene TRBD1, 5 bases. From germline, CDR1 is SGHAT and CDR2 FQDESV (reference sequence). This CDR3 comprises 16 residues. V was trimmed by 1 base and J by 2 bases, leaving 14 bases between them. The CDR3 protein is CASSLDAGRANYGYTF. As DNA, the CDR3 is TGTGCCAGCAGCTTAGATGCCGGCAGGGCCAACTATGGCTACACCTTC. The whole variable domain, filled in from reference TRBV11-1 and TRBJ1-2, reads EAEVAQSPRYKITEKSQAVAFWCDPISGHATLYWYRQILGQGPELLVQFQDESVVDDSQLPKDRFSAERLKGVDSTLKIQPAELGDSAMYLCASSLDAGRANYGYTFGSGTRLTVV.

This clonotype appeared many times. The V gene is TRBV19, the J gene TRBJ1-2; 8 bases are a match to TRBD1. This CDR3 region has 13 residues. V dropped 7 bases and J dropped 2; count of bases not matched to a gene: 3. Germline lookup yields CDR1 LNHDA and CDR2 SQIVND (reference sequence). CDR3 residues: CASMRTGNYGYTF. CDR3 nucleotide sequence: TGTGCCAGTATGAGGACAGGGAACTATGGCTACACCTTC.

Notes on this clonotype: A much larger clone lies one base from this, so it may be a read error. The chain recombines TRBV11-2 with TRBJ2-7, with a possible D match to TRBD1 (5 bases). This CDR3 is built from 14 residues. From germline, CDR1 is SGHAT and CDR2 FQNNGV. Trimming pared 1 base from V and 6 bases from J, leaving 13 bases between. The CDR3 loop reads CASSLVYGAFEQYF. As DNA, the CDR3 is TGTGCCAGCAGCTTAGTCTATGGGGCATTCGAGCAGTACTTC.

On this clonotype itself: A clone one base away is much larger, so this may be a read error. Because the CDR3 is missing its conserved closing phenylalanine or tryptophan, this is likely a read error. The chain is built from TRBV7-2 and TRBJ2-1; possibly TRBD1 for D (6 bases). This CDR3 is built from 14 residues. V was shortened by 7 bases and J by 3 bases, with 13 bases between the two germline ends. Per germline, CDR1 SGHTA and CDR2 FQGNSA. CDR3 DNA sequence: TGTGCCAGCACCCCTGGGACAAACTACAATGAGCAGTTCCTC. This gives the protein CASTPGTNYNEQFL.

In the case of this clonotype: Possible read error: a much larger clone is one base away. This chain joins TRBV28 and TRBJ1-2; 9 bases match TRBD1. Per germline, CDR1 MDHEN and CDR2 SYDVKM. Trimming cost V 5 bases and J 0 bases; bases outside gene matches: 10. CDR3 length: 17 amino acids. The CDR3 protein is CASSIYRQGGTNYGYTF. The CDR3 DNA follows: TGTGCCAGCAGTATTTACAGACAGGGGGGGACTAACTATGGCTACACCTTC.

This clonotype came up many times. The chain links TRBV7-8 to TRBJ2-7; 11 bases agree with TRBD1. Germline CDR1 reads SGHVS; CDR2 reads FQNEAQ. The CDR3 is made up of 14 amino acids. V gave up 7 bases and J gave up 3 bases; unmatched junction bases: 5. The CDR3 reads CASTGQGAIYEQYF. CDR3 nucleotide sequence: TGTGCCAGCACCGGACAGGGGGCGATCTACGAGCAGTACTTC.

Ten or more counts support this clonotype. The gene calls are TRBV18 and TRBJ2-2; D may be TRBD1 (6 bases). The CDR3 is made up of 15 amino acids. Germline CDR1 KGHSH, CDR2 LQKENI. With 3 bases removed from V and 3 bases from J, the gap between germline ends came to 11 bases. CDR3 loop: CASSPNRADTGELFF. The CDR3, as DNA: TGTGCCAGCTCACCCAACAGGGCCGACACCGGGGAGCTGTTTTTT.

Many counts were recorded for this clonotype. This may arise from a read error, as a much more abundant clone is one base away. V gene TRBV20-1 combines with J gene TRBJ1-2, with 7 bases lining up with TRBD1. The CDR3 runs to 12 residues. The germline V gene has CDR1 DFQATT and CDR2 SNEGSKA (reference sequence). This CDR3 is CSADGDSYGSTF. Here the CDR3 DNA reads TGCAGTGCCGATGGGGACAGTTACGGCTCCACCTTC.

The chain recombines TRBV7-8 with TRBJ2-6, with D perhaps given as TRBD1 or TRBD2 (5 bases each). Germline CDR1 and CDR2: SGHVS and FQNEAQ. This CDR3 comprises 19 residues. Deletions cut 5 bases from V and 12 bases from J, with 32 bases between. The CDR3 coding sequence is TGTGCCAGCAGCCAGGGACGTAAGCAAACTGTCTCTGGGCCCAGCGTCCTGACTTTC. It encodes CASSQGRKQTVSGPSVLTF.

This clonotype showed up many times. The genes are TRBV12-3 or TRBV12-4 and TRBJ2-5; the match to TRBD1 covers 9 bases. V gave up 10 bases and J gave up 4 bases; unmatched junction bases: 13. CDR3 length: 15 residues. CDR3 protein: CATGTGRDGGETQYF. The CDR3, as DNA: TGTGCCACCGGGACAGGGCGTGACGGGGGAGAGACCCAGTACTTC.

This clonotype was seen repeatedly, ten times or more. The chain is built from TRBV11-1 and TRBJ2-1, with 12 bases aligning to TRBD2. Germline values: CDR1 SGHAT, CDR2 FQDESV (reference sequence). The CDR3 length is 15 residues. The ends lost 1 base at V and 5 bases at J; junction bases unmatched: 0. The CDR3 loop is CASSLGLAGDNEQFF. In nucleotides, the CDR3 is TGTGCCAGCAGCTTAGGACTAGCGGGAGACAATGAGCAGTTCTTC.

With respect to this clonotype: Just one base apart from a much larger clone, this may be a read error. Without the conserved terminal phenylalanine or tryptophan, this CDR3 likely stems from a read error. This sequence joins TRBV3-1 and TRBJ2-1, with unresolved D. Trimming pared 0 bases from V and 1 base from J, leaving 7 bases between. The V gene's germline CDR1 is LGHDT and CDR2 YNNKEL (reference sequence). The CDR3 length is 15 residues. CDR3 sequence reads: CASSQDVFSYNEQFL. The CDR3 bases are TGTGCCAGCAGCCAAGACGTATTTTCCTACAATGAGCAGTTCCTC.

At least ten counts were recorded for this clonotype. The rearrangement uses TRBV30 and TRBJ2-3, with D unclear. The V end was cut by 4 bases, the J end by 2 bases, with 13 bases between. The germline gives CDR1 GTSNPN, CDR2 SVGIG (reference sequence). The CDR3 runs to 14 residues. The CDR3 sequence: CAWKDLPLTDTQYF. In DNA form, the CDR3 reads TGTGCCTGGAAGGATCTACCCCTCACAGATACGCAGTATTTT.

This chain links TRBV2 with TRBJ2-6; 7 bases line up with TRBD1. Trimming cost V 8 bases and J 1 base; bases outside gene matches: 14. CDR1 is SNHLY and CDR2 is FYNNEI in the germline V gene. The CDR3 is 18 residues long. The CDR3: CASGRDRALSSGANVLTF. CDR3 bases: TGTGCCAGCGGGAGAGACAGGGCTCTGTCTTCTGGGGCCAACGTCCTGACTTTC.

This clonotype was seen at least ten times. The chain employs TRBV12-3 or TRBV12-4 and TRBJ2-7; TRBD1 matches at 8 bases. V gave up 5 bases and J gave up 1 base; unmatched junction bases: 4. The CDR3 spans 14 residues. CDR3 sequence: CASSITGGSYEQYF. As DNA, the CDR3 is TGTGCCAGCAGTATTACAGGGGGTTCCTACGAGCAGTACTTC.

This clonotype was picked up one time. This chain connects TRBV20-1 to TRBJ2-1; 16 positions match TRBD2. This CDR3 is 17 amino acids long. V trimming: 6 bases; J trimming: 7 bases; junction bases outside the gene matches: 12. CDR1 is DFQATT, CDR2 SNEGSKA, per germline (reference sequence). The CDR3 is CSAWTGTSGRGGNEQFF. CDR3 in DNA: TGCAGTGCCTGGACCGGGACTAGCGGGAGGGGCGGGAATGAGCAGTTCTTC.

The rearrangement uses TRBV27 and TRBJ1-6; D remains unclear. The CDR3 covers 12 residues. The V end was cut by 3 bases, the J end by 6 bases, with 3 bases between. CDR1 is MNHEY and CDR2 is SMNVEV in the germline V gene (reference sequence). The CDR3 loop reads CASSFSNSPLHF. DNA of the CDR3: TGTGCCAGCAGTTTCAGTAATTCACCCCTCCACTTT.

The chain combines TRBV12-3 or TRBV12-4 with TRBJ1-4, with D perhaps TRBD1 (6 bases). This CDR3 has 15 amino acids. V was trimmed by 4 bases and J by 13 bases, leaving 22 bases between them. The CDR3 coding sequence is TGTGCCAGCAGTTCCGTGGACAGCCTAAATGAAGGACTGTTTTTT. It is translated as CASSSVDSLNEGLFF.

This clonotype came up many times. The chain carries TRBV29-1 and TRBJ2-3, with 9 bases matching TRBD2. Germline V lookup: CDR1 SQVTM, CDR2 ANQGSEA. The CDR3 covers 14 residues. V shed 3 bases and J 2 bases; nucleotides not matched to a gene: 3. This CDR3 is CSVEAGGVTDTQYF. The DNA for the CDR3 is TGCAGCGTTGAGGCGGGGGGGGTCACAGATACGCAGTATTTT.